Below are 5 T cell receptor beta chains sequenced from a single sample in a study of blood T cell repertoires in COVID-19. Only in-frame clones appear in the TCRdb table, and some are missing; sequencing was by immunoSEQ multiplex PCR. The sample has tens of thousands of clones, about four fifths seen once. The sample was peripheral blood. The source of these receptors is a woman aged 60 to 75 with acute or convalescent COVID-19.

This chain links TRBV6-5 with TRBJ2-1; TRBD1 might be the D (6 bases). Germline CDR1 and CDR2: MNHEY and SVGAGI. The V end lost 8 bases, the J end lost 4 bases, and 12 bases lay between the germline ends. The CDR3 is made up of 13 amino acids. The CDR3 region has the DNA TGTGCCAGCTATTTCAGGGGATACAATGAGCAGTTCTTC. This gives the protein CASYFRGYNEQFF.

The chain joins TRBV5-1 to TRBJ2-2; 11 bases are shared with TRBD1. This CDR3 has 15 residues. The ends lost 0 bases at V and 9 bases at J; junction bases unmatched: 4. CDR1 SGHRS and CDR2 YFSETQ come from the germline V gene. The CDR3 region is CASSLDGQGARELFF. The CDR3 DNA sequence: TGCGCCAGCAGCTTGGACGGACAGGGGGCGCGGGAGCTGTTTTTT.

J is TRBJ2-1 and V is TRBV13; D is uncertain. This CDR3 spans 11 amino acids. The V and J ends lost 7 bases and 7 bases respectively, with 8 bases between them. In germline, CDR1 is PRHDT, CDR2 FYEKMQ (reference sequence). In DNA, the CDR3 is TGTGCCAGCACCTTCTCGAATGAGCAGTTCTTC. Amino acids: CASTFSNEQFF.

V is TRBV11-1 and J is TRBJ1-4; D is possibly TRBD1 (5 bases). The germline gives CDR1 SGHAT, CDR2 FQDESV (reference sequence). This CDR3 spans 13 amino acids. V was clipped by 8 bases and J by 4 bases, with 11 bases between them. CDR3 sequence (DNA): TGTGCCAGCCCCCGGGGGGTTAATGAAAAACTGTTTTTT. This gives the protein CASPRGVNEKLFF.

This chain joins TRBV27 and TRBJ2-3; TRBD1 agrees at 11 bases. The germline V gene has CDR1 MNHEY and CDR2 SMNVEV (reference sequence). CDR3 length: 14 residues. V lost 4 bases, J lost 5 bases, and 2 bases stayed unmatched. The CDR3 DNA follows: TGTGCCAGCAGTTGGACAGGGGGCATAGATACGCAGTATTTT. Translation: CASSWTGGIDTQYF.